This T cell receptor (beta chain) was captured in a study of T cells in Graves' hyperthyroidism and ophthalmopathy. Across the study: Peripheral blood sampling occurred at initial diagnosis, before any treatment.

Disease duration under 2 months; hyperthyroidism patients were aged 18 to 65. Those patients with uncontrolled infection, other autoimmune disease, pregnancy or lactation were excluded. General study findings and limits: Blood also held most thyroid clonotypes expanded beyond 0.001.

The sample holds many counts of this clonotype. The antigen remains undetermined. Amplification targeted TCR beta CDR3 regions from RNA transcripts. The study used the HTBI primer set for a first-round RT-PCR of the TCR CDR3. One entry per CDR3 protein, called by TCRdb with MiXCR from the multiplex PCR reads. This sample has about 360,000 distinct CDR3 sequences, with roughly 13% found just once. Sequenced sample: blood. The sequence came from a woman aged 18-35 years with Graves' hyperthyroidism.

The CDR3 reads CASSQGLGEFDTNTEAFF. DNA of the CDR3: TGTGCCAGCAGCCAGGGTCTAGGGGAATTCGACACGAACACTGAAGCTTTCTTT. The V and J genes are TRBV14 and TRBJ1-1; D may be TRBD1 (5 bases). The ends were cut back, 3 bases at V and 1 base at J, with 21 bases in the middle. Germline CDR1 SGHDN, CDR2 FVKESK. CDR3 size: 18 residues.